This TCR beta chain was sequenced during a study of T cell changes during pregnancy in multiple sclerosis. Using immunoSEQ multiplex PCR, the repertoire was profiled, and TCRdb retains in-frame clones only, with some absent. The sample lists over 55,000 clones, roughly nine tenths occurring once. V was pared by 8 bases and J by 4 bases, with 15 bases between. This CDR3 is 13 amino acids long. Germline CDR1 SNHLY, CDR2 FYNNEI. This TCR was sampled from a female donor with multiple sclerosis, enrolled in a pregnancy study. The chain has TRBV2 and TRBJ2-7; possibly TRBD2 for D (5 bases). Material: peripheral blood, obtained in the first trimester of pregnancy. CDR3 DNA sequence: TGTGCCAGCGGGAGTAGCGCGTTGTACGAGCAGTACTTC. This codes for CASGSSALYEQYF.